Described below is a single T cell receptor beta chain sequence and its context. Its antigen is currently unknown. Isolated PBMCs totaled at least 6.5 million in each sample. Samples each yielded at least 5.5 micrograms of total RNA. A second PCR, run for roughly 6 to 11 cycles, used a sample-barcoded 5' primer plus a J-beta primer mix. Each sample yielded at least 3 million CDR3-containing paired-end reads. TCRdb used MiXCR to reprocess the 5' RACE reads, holding one entry per CDR3 protein. The sample gives 600,000 or so distinct CDR3 sequences, around 48% of which show up once; roughly 25% is in the top ten. These data belong to a study of blood T cells in healthy people across ages. Overall study results and limits: Long-lived donors carried more naive CD4+ cells and greater diversity than aged donors.

The sequenced sample was blood. This clonotype was obtained from an elderly man in good health.

CDR3 amino acids: CASMGGSNEQFF. CDR3 sequence (DNA): TGTGCCAGCATGGGAGGCTCAAATGAGCAGTTCTTC. This chain connects TRBV3-1 to TRBJ2-1; D perhaps matches TRBD2 (6 bases). Germline CDR1 is LGHDT and CDR2 is YNNKEL (reference sequence). The length of the CDR3 is 12 residues. V lost 7 bases to trimming and J lost 7 bases, with 11 bases between them.